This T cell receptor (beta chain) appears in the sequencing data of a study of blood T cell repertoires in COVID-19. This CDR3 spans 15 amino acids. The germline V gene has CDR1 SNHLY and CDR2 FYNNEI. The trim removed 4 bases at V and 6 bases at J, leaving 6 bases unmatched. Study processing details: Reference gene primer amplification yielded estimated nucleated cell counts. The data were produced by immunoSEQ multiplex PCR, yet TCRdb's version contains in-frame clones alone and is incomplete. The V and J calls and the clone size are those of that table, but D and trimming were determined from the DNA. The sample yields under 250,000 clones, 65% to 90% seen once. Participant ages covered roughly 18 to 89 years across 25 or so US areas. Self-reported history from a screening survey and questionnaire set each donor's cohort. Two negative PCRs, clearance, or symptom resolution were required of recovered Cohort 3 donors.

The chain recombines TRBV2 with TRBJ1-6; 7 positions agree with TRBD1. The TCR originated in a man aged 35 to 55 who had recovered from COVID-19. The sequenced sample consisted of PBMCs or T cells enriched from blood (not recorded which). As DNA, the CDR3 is TGTGCCAGCAGTGGGGGGACAGCAATTAATTCACCCCTCCACTTT. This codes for CASSGGTAINSPLHF.